A selection of T cell receptor beta chains follows, all from one sample in a study of neurological immune-mediated disorders. TCRdb redid the calling of the 5' RACE reads with MiXCR, one entry per CDR3 protein. The data contain tens of thousands of distinct CDR3 sequences, 9.5% to 13% of them singletons. The sample was CD4+ T cells from blood. These receptors all come from a woman in her thirties with HTLV-1-associated myelopathy (HAM/TSP). Each CDR3 is given with its conserved first and last residue. D genes are given only for firm matches. Size is omitted from some rows. Given values are once, few, many or a class for expanded clones.

v_call: TRBV6-5; j_call: TRBJ1-2; clone_size: many; d_call: .; cdr3_nt: TGTGCCAGCAGCCGGGGAGGGCGTATTCGCTATGGCTACACCTTC; cdr3_aa: CASSRGGRIRYGYTF
v_call: TRBV6-1; j_call: TRBJ2-6; clone_size: many; d_call: .; cdr3_nt: TGTGCCAGCACCCCCCACCGGGGGACCAACTCTGGGGCCAACGTCCTGACTTTC; cdr3_aa: CASTPHRGTNSGANVLTF
v_call: TRBV9; j_call: TRBJ2-3; clone_size: once; d_call: .; cdr3_nt: TGTGCCAGCAGCGTAGGACAGCCTTCTGTCACAGATACGCAGTATTTT; cdr3_aa: CASSVGQPSVTDTQYF
v_call: TRBV14; j_call: TRBJ2-4; clone_size: many; d_call: .; cdr3_nt: TGTGCCAGCAGCCCCGGAGTGGCGAAAAACATTCAGTACTTC; cdr3_aa: CASSPGVAKNIQYF
v_call: TRBV7-6; j_call: TRBJ1-4; clone_size: many; d_call: TRBD1; cdr3_nt: TGTGCCAGCAGACGGGACAGGCAGGGCGAAAAACTGTTTTTT; cdr3_aa: CASRRDRQGEKLFF
v_call: TRBV18; j_call: TRBJ1-1; clone_size: .; d_call: .; cdr3_nt: TGTGCCAGCTCACCACCCATTCGGACGAACACTGAAGCTTTCTTT; cdr3_aa: CASSPPIRTNTEAFF
v_call: TRBV5-6; j_call: TRBJ2-1; clone_size: .; d_call: .; cdr3_nt: TGTGCCTGCGGTCAGGGGGGTTTTAGTGAGCAGTTCTTC; cdr3_aa: CACGQGGFSEQFF
v_call: TRBV5-8; j_call: TRBJ2-3; clone_size: many; d_call: .; cdr3_nt: TGTGCCAGCAGCCCGGACCCTCCGAAGGGTACGCAGTATTTT; cdr3_aa: CASSPDPPKGTQYF
v_call: TRBV6-5; j_call: TRBJ2-7; clone_size: .; d_call: TRBD1; cdr3_nt: TGTGCCAGCAGTACCCCGACAGGGCTAACCTACGAGCAGTACTTC; cdr3_aa: CASSTPTGLTYEQYF
v_call: TRBV4-2; j_call: TRBJ2-7; clone_size: many; d_call: .; cdr3_nt: TGTGCCAGCAGCCAAGTTGGGGCGGAGACCCCGTCTGACGAGCAGTACTTC; cdr3_aa: CASSQVGAETPSDEQYF
v_call: TRBV2; j_call: TRBJ1-1; clone_size: many; d_call: .; cdr3_nt: TGTGCCAGCAAAGCAGGGTTCATGAACACTGAAGCTTTCTTT; cdr3_aa: CASKAGFMNTEAFF
v_call: TRBV6-1; j_call: TRBJ2-3; clone_size: many; d_call: .; cdr3_nt: TGTGCCAGCAGACAATTACTAGCTTTCGCAGATACGCAGTATTTT; cdr3_aa: CASRQLLAFADTQYF
v_call: TRBV7-9; j_call: TRBJ2-3; clone_size: many; d_call: .; cdr3_nt: TGTGCCAGCAGCCACGGAGGATGGGCCACGAGGGACGGTTCGTCAGATACGCAGTATTTT; cdr3_aa: CASSHGGWATRDGSSDTQYF
v_call: TRBV28; j_call: TRBJ2-7; clone_size: many; d_call: .; cdr3_nt: TGTGCCAGCAGTGACGGAAGTTTGGGGAGCTCCTACGAGCAGTACTTC; cdr3_aa: CASSDGSLGSSYEQYF
v_call: TRBV10-3; j_call: TRBJ2-7; clone_size: many; d_call: .; cdr3_nt: TGTGCCATCAGTGGTGGGGGGCCCTACGAGCAGTACTTC; cdr3_aa: CAISGGGPYEQYF
v_call: TRBV5-1; j_call: TRBJ2-2; clone_size: many; d_call: TRBD1; cdr3_nt: TGCGCCAGCAGCTTGTCGGGACAGGGCCAGAACACCGGGGAGCTGTTTTTT; cdr3_aa: CASSLSGQGQNTGELFF
v_call: TRBV20-1; j_call: TRBJ1-2; clone_size: many; d_call: .; cdr3_nt: TGCAGTGCTAGAGGACAGCCAGGCTATGGCTACACCTTC; cdr3_aa: CSARGQPGYGYTF
v_call: TRBV20-1; j_call: TRBJ2-2; clone_size: many; d_call: .; cdr3_nt: TGCAGTGCTAGAGATGTCCCCAGGGAGGACACCGGGGAGCTGTTTTTT; cdr3_aa: CSARDVPREDTGELFF
v_call: TRBV12-3/TRBV12-4; j_call: TRBJ2-1; clone_size: many; d_call: TRBD2; cdr3_nt: TGTGCCAGCAGTTGGGTAGCGGGGGTTTACAATGAGCAGTTCTTC; cdr3_aa: CASSWVAGVYNEQFF
v_call: TRBV4-1; j_call: TRBJ2-3; clone_size: many; d_call: TRBD1; cdr3_nt: TGCGCCACCGGAGGACAGGGGACCACAGATACGCAGTATTTT; cdr3_aa: CATGGQGTTDTQYF
v_call: TRBV5-1; j_call: TRBJ1-2; clone_size: many; d_call: TRBD1; cdr3_nt: TGCGCCAGCAGTTTGCCGGGGACAGGGGCCGGCTACACCTTC; cdr3_aa: CASSLPGTGAGYTF
v_call: TRBV11-2; j_call: TRBJ1-3; clone_size: many; d_call: .; cdr3_nt: TGTGCCAGCAGCTTAGTTCTCGAAAGCTCTGGAAACACCATATATTTT; cdr3_aa: CASSLVLESSGNTIYF
v_call: TRBV20-1; j_call: TRBJ2-7; clone_size: many; d_call: TRBD2; cdr3_nt: TGCAGTGCTAGAGGGTCTAGCGGGGGCAAGCGGGGCGAGCAGTACTTC; cdr3_aa: CSARGSSGGKRGEQYF
v_call: TRBV14; j_call: TRBJ2-3; clone_size: many; d_call: .; cdr3_nt: TGTGCCAGCAGCCATCTAGCTAACCCCTCAGATACGCAGTATTTT; cdr3_aa: CASSHLANPSDTQYF
v_call: TRBV5-1; j_call: TRBJ2-7; clone_size: many; d_call: .; cdr3_nt: TGCGCCAGCAGCTTGGTTTATAGGGGGTCCTACGAGCAGTACTTC; cdr3_aa: CASSLVYRGSYEQYF
v_call: TRBV12-3/TRBV12-4; j_call: TRBJ2-7; clone_size: few; d_call: TRBD1; cdr3_nt: TGTGCCAGCAGGGGGGACAGCTCCTACGAGCAGTACTTC; cdr3_aa: CASRGDSSYEQYF
v_call: TRBV10-3; j_call: TRBJ2-5; clone_size: many; d_call: TRBD2; cdr3_nt: TGTGCCATCAGTGAGGGGTCTAGCGGGGGGGCCGGAGAGACCCAGTACTTC; cdr3_aa: CAISEGSSGGAGETQYF
v_call: TRBV20-1; j_call: TRBJ2-7; clone_size: many; d_call: .; cdr3_nt: TGCAGTGCTAGAGCCTCGGGACGTCTTGTGGACGAGCAGTACTTC; cdr3_aa: CSARASGRLVDEQYF
v_call: TRBV12-3/TRBV12-4; j_call: TRBJ2-3; clone_size: many; d_call: TRBD2; cdr3_nt: TGTGCCAGCAGTTTAACTAGCGGGGGCACAGATACGCAGTATTTT; cdr3_aa: CASSLTSGGTDTQYF
v_call: TRBV20-1; j_call: TRBJ2-3; clone_size: many; d_call: .; cdr3_nt: TGCAGTGCACAACCCGCGGATACGCAGTATTTT; cdr3_aa: CSAQPADTQYF
v_call: TRBV5-1; j_call: TRBJ2-3; clone_size: many; d_call: TRBD1; cdr3_nt: TGCGCCAGCAGTTTAGGGGGCGCGGGAGATACGCAGTATTTT; cdr3_aa: CASSLGGAGDTQYF
v_call: TRBV20-1; j_call: TRBJ1-5; clone_size: many; d_call: .; cdr3_nt: TGCAGTGCCCAGAGGAGAGGGGGGGGAACCCAGCCCCAGCATTTT; cdr3_aa: CSAQRRGGGTQPQHF